Each of the 2 T cell receptor beta chains below was sequenced from the same sample in a study of cytomegalovirus exposure and HLA in healthy donors. The PCR employed 60 Vbeta primers together with 13 Jbeta primers. Some clones are missing from TCRdb's copy, which holds only in-frame ones; the method was immunoSEQ multiplex PCR. The sample includes about 93,000 clones, around 76% of them seen just once. Sequenced material: PBMCs. Source of these receptors: a man younger than 40 in good health and CMV-seronegative.

The gene calls are TRBV7-3 and TRBJ1-4; D is unclear. The CDR3 runs to 14 residues. V gave up 5 bases and J gave up 6 bases, with 13 bases separating them. The germline V gene has CDR1 SGHTA and CDR2 FQGTGA. CDR3 DNA sequence: TGTGCCAGCAGCACGATCCGGGAGGATGAAAAACTGTTTTTT. Residues: CASSTIREDEKLFF.

The V gene is TRBV7-8, the J gene TRBJ1-4; D possibly corresponds to TRBD1 (5 bases). V lost 5 bases and J lost 8, with 27 bases in between. Germline-derived CDR1 and CDR2 are SGHVS and FQNEAQ. The CDR3 length is 18 residues. In DNA, the CDR3 is TGTGCCAGCAGCCCTTCCGACGATAGGAGGAGGGGCGGCGAAAAACTGTTTTTT. It codes for CASSPSDDRRRGGEKLFF.